This entry is about one TCR beta chain. TCRdb reanalysed the 5' RACE reads using MiXCR and keeps one entry per CDR3 protein. This sample has around 1.7 million distinct CDR3 sequences, with less than 35% found just once. The J segment lost 0 bases and the V segment lost 0 bases, leaving 3 bases of the junction unmatched. The CDR3 has 16 residues. Germline-derived CDR1 and CDR2 are MNHEY and SMNVEV (reference sequence). This entry belongs to a study of identical twins. Source material: cord blood. The receptor comes from a newborn girl in good health. The chain is built from TRBV27 and TRBJ1-1, with TRBD1 identical over 8 bases. CDR3 sequence: CASSLSGTGLNTEAFF. CDR3 DNA: TGTGCCAGCAGTTTATCAGGGACAGGTTTGAACACTGAAGCTTTCTTT.